This T cell receptor beta chain stems from a study of molecular identifiers for immune sequencing clone quantification. This clonotype was observed many times. TCRdb reprocessed the PCR reads via MiXCR and lists one record per CDR3 protein. This table holds about 320,000 distinct CDR3 sequences, 20% to 25% found once. A CD8+CD4-CCR7+CD45RA+ gate was used to sort naive CD8 T cells. The ends were cut back, 0 bases at V and 12 bases at J, with 9 bases in the middle. The CDR3 extends over 11 amino acids. Germline V lookup: CDR1 PRHDT, CDR2 FYEKMQ (reference sequence). Source material: naive CD8+ T cells from blood, with Jurkat cell RNA spiked in. Subset reported: FACS-sorted CD8+CD4-CCR7+CD45RA+ naive T cells. The rearrangement joins TRBV13 to TRBJ2-7; no clear D. This clonotype was obtained from a human donor in good health. Some libraries in this study had Jurkat cell RNA spiked in. This CDR3 reads CASSLGLGLYF. The CDR3 nucleotides are TGTGCCAGCAGCTTAGGCTTAGGTCTGTACTTC.